This TCR beta chain emerged from a study of PD-1 blockade in mismatch repair-deficient tumors. Study as a whole: All were previously treated, progressing patients with approximately 12 mismatch repair-deficient cancer types.

Every patient had mismatch repair deficiency by PCR or immunohistochemistry. TCR sequencing covered a few patients who responded to pembrolizumab. With respect to this clone: Its specificity is not known.

Broader study findings: Tumor-resident clones, often undetectable pretreatment in blood, expanded then contracted after pembrolizumab.

V shed 8 bases and J 4 bases; nucleotides not matched to a gene: 11. Germline assignment: CDR1 ENHRY and CDR2 SYGVKD. The CDR3 consists of 15 residues. Sequencing used immunoSEQ multiplex PCR; TCRdb keeps in-frame clones, though not all of them. This sample yields some 48,000 clones, of which 65% to 85% are seen a single time; around 8.1% belongs to the top ten. The chain is built from TRBV10-3 and TRBJ2-3, with 8 bases aligning to TRBD2. Material: peripheral blood, obtained roughly 21 weeks after starting pembrolizumab. The sequence came from an adult with mismatch repair-deficient cancer. This CDR3 reads CAISQGSGGPDTQYF. CDR3 in DNA: TGTGCCATCTCCCAGGGGTCGGGAGGGCCAGATACGCAGTATTTT.